This T cell receptor beta chain came from a study of CD4 T cells in relation to SARS-CoV-2 and coronaviruses. The study, taken as a whole, reports: Crossreactive clones expanded significantly less to SARS-CoV-2 than monoreactive clones.

Sequencing was performed with immunoSEQ multiplex PCR; in TCRdb, only in-frame clones are kept and a portion is missing. The sample includes 15,000 to 20,000 clones, more than 70% seen only once; the top ten take approximately 19%. Before the COVID-19 pandemic, during about 2011-2019, CD4+ T cells were taken from unexposed donors. CD4+ T cells were isolated from the cells after around 9 days of culture. Cells permitting, SARS-CoV-2 S/N and four cold-coronavirus spikes were tested on unexposed-donor CD4+ T cells. A word on this clone: What it binds is unknown.

This CDR3 contains 11 residues. V lost 5 bases, J lost 7 bases, and 9 bases lay in between. The chain links TRBV12-3 or TRBV12-4 to TRBJ2-7; D gene ambiguous. The sequencing sample was made of CD4+ T cells from PBMCs, cultured in vitro. This receptor was identified in a human donor in good health. The CDR3 DNA sequence: TGTGCCAGCAGTGAATTTGGGGAGCAGTACTTC. Translated, it gives CASSEFGEQYF.